A single T cell receptor beta chain is shown here with its context. Its matching antigen is unknown. The data were obtained in a study of T cell clonotyping in hematopoietic cell transplantation. The CDR3 spans 17 residues. The V segment lost 5 bases and the J segment 0 bases; nucleotides outside the gene matches: 7. Germline values: CDR1 LNHDA, CDR2 SQIVND (reference sequence). Study observations and caveats: Pathologically expanded recipient clonotypes increased progressively from day 30 to day 180 as diversity fell. Few recipient clonotypes overlapped donors; over 97% were de novo at given depth. Cells were unsorted, so CD4 and CD8 contributions were not separated.

The data were produced by immunoSEQ multiplex PCR, yet TCRdb's version contains in-frame clones alone and is incomplete. The sample has about 9,300 clones, around 85% seen once. Sequences were derived from PBMCs, sampled 180 days after allogeneic stem cell transplant. The clonotype originates from a human patient who had an allogeneic stem cell transplant, so the T cells may come from the graft donor. The donor label of this sample is uncertain. Some clones in this sample may be carry-over from other donors' samples. The chain has TRBV19 and TRBJ2-2, with 9 bases lining up with TRBD1. CDR3 loop: CASSPGQGYANTGELFF. In DNA, the CDR3 is TGTGCCAGTAGTCCCGGACAGGGGTACGCGAACACCGGGGAGCTGTTTTTT. Supplemented by reference TRBV19 and TRBJ2-2, the full variable domain reads DGGITQSPKYLFRKEGQNVTLSCEQNLNHDAMYWYRQDPGQGLRLIYYSQIVNDFQKGDIAEGYSVSREKKESFPLTVTSAQKNPTAFYLCASSPGQGYANTGELFFGEGSRLTVL.